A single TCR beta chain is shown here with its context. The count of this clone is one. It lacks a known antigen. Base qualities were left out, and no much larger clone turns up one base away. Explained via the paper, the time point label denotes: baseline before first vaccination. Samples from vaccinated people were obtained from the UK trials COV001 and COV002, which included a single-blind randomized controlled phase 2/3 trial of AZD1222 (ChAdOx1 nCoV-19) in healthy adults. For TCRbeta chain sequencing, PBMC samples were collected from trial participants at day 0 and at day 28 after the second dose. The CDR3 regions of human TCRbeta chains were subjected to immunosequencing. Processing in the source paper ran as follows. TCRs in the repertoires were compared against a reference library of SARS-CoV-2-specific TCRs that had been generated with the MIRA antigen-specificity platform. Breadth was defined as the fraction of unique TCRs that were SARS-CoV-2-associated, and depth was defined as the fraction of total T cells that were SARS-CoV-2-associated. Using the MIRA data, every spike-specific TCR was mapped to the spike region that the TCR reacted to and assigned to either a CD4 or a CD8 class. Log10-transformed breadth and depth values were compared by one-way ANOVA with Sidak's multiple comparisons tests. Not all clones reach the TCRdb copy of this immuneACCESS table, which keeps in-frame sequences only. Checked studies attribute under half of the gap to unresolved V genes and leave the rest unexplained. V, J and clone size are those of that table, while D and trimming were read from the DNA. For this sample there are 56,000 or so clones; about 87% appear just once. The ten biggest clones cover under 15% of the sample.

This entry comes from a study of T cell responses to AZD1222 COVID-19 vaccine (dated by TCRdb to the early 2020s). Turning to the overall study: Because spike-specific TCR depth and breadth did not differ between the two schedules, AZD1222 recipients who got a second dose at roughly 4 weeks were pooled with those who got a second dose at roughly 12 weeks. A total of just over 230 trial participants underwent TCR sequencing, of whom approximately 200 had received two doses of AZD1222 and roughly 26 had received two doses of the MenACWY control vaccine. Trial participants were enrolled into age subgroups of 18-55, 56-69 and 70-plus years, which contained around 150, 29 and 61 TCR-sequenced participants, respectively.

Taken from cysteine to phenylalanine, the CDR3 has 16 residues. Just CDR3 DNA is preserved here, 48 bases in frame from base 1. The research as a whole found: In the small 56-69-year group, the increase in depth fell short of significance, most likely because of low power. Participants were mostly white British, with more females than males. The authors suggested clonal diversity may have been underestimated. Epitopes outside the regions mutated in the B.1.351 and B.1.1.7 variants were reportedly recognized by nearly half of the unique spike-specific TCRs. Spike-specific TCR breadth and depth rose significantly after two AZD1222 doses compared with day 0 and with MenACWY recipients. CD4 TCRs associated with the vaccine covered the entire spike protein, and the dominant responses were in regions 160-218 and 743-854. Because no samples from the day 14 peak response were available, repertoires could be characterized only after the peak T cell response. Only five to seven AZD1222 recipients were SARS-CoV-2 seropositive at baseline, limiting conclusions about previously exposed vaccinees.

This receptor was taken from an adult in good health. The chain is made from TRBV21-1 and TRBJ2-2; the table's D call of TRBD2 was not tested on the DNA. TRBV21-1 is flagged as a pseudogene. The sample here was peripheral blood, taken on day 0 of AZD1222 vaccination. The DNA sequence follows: TGTGCCAGCAGTCACGGGCGAGCGGGAGGCCCCGGGGAGCTGTTTTTT. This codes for CASSHGRAGGPGELFF.